The 26 T cell receptor beta chains listed next were all sequenced from one sample in a study of a mutant IDH1 vaccine in newly diagnosed glioma. These receptors' antigens are unknown. Assay used: immunoSEQ multiplex PCR; TCRdb lists only in-frame clones, some missing. The sample includes approximately 60,000 clones, 80% to 85% seen only once; the top ten take roughly 3.2%. The time point here: week 47, end of study. The content of each vaccine dose was 300 ug of mutant IDH1 20-mer peptide, and topical imiquimod accompanied it. The source was PBMCs, collected from a glioma patient whose treatment included an IDH1 peptide vaccine. These receptors originate from a woman between 45 and 60 years old with glioma.

This rearrangement joins TRBV28 to TRBJ2-7, with 10 bases identical to TRBD2. The V and J ends lost 4 bases and 2 bases, in that order; junction bases with no gene match: 14. The CDR3 extends over 18 amino acids. Germline V lookup: CDR1 MDHEN, CDR2 SYDVKM. CDR3 bases: TGTGCCAGCAGTTCCCCACTCACTACTAGCGGGGTGCCCTACGAGCAGTACTTC. Translated, it gives CASSSPLTTSGVPYEQYF.

This clone was counted a single time. The chain joins TRBV7-2 to TRBJ2-3; 8 nucleotides agree with TRBD1. The CDR3 loop spans 15 amino acids. Per the germline V gene, CDR1 is SGHTA and CDR2 is FQGNSA. The V segment lost 5 bases and the J segment 4 bases; nucleotides outside the gene matches: 8. The chain's CDR3 is CASSSRGPRADTQYF. For the CDR3, the DNA is TGTGCCAGCAGCAGCAGGGGGCCAAGGGCAGATACGCAGTATTTT.

The chain couples TRBV10-3 to TRBJ2-2; 7 bases line up with TRBD2. Germline V lookup: CDR1 ENHRY, CDR2 SYGVKD. The CDR3 totals 15 residues. V lost 5 bases, J lost 6 bases, and 9 bases stayed unmatched. The CDR3 sequence is CAISSQREGSGELFF. In DNA, the CDR3 is TGTGCCATCAGTTCCCAGCGGGAAGGGTCCGGGGAGCTGTTTTTT.

This chain joins TRBV6-5 and TRBJ2-3; TRBD2 agrees at 10 bases. Germline-derived CDR1 and CDR2 are MNHEY and SVGAGI. V was pared by 5 bases and J by 3 bases, with 5 bases of the junction left unmatched. The CDR3 covers 15 residues. The CDR3 loop is CASSKGTSETDTQYF. In DNA, the CDR3 is TGTGCCAGCAGTAAGGGGACTAGCGAAACAGATACGCAGTATTTT.

This chain uses TRBV30 with TRBJ1-2, with TRBD1 as a possible D gene (5 bases). The length of the CDR3 is 12 residues. Germline CDR1 GTSNPN, CDR2 SVGIG (reference sequence). Trimming removed 6 bases at V and 9 bases at J, with 17 bases between. The CDR3 protein is CACTPDGASYTF. In nucleotides, the CDR3 is TGTGCCTGTACACCCGACGGGGCGAGCTACACCTTC.

The chain links TRBV5-1 to TRBJ2-1; 10 nucleotides line up with TRBD2. The CDR3 extends over 17 amino acids. V lost 3 bases and J lost 4; bases outside the gene matches: 10. Germline loops: CDR1 SGHRS, CDR2 YFSETQ. CDR3 nucleotides: TGCGCCAGCAGCTGGAAAGCCGGGACTAGCGCTTACAATGAGCAGTTCTTC. Protein product: CASSWKAGTSAYNEQFF.

This chain joins TRBV30 and TRBJ1-1; no firm D call. The CDR3 loop spans 12 amino acids. Trimming pared 2 bases from V and 3 bases from J, leaving 7 bases between. Germline values: CDR1 GTSNPN, CDR2 SVGIG (reference sequence). CDR3 in DNA: TGTGCCTGGAGTAGAAAGGACACTGAAGCTTTCTTT. Encoded protein: CAWSRKDTEAFF.

CDR3 in amino acids: CASSPTVSKNIQYF. The DNA of the CDR3 is TGTGCCAGCAGCCCGACCGTGAGCAAAAACATTCAGTACTTC. This chain links TRBV7-2 with TRBJ2-4; D not certain. CDR1 and CDR2 from the germline V gene are SGHTA and FQGNSA. V was clipped by 5 bases and J by 3 bases, with 11 bases between them. CDR3 length equals 14 residues.

The table lists this clone with a few counts. The V call is TRBV19, the J call TRBJ1-2, with D uncertain. Germline-derived CDR1 and CDR2 are LNHDA and SQIVND (reference sequence). The CDR3 consists of 12 residues. V dropped 3 bases and J dropped 8 bases, with 10 bases sitting between them. CDR3 loop: CASSMRERGYTF. The CDR3 DNA is TGTGCCAGTAGTATGAGGGAGAGGGGCTACACCTTC.

The CDR3 DNA reads TGTGCCAGCAGCTTGGATCAGCGGGGGGCGAGGGAGACCCAGTACTTC. Translated: CASSLDQRGARETQYF. The chain joins TRBV5-8 to TRBJ2-5, with 9 bases fitting TRBD2. The trim removed 0 bases at V and 5 bases at J, leaving 8 bases unmatched. Germline loops: CDR1 SGHTS, CDR2 YDEGEE. The CDR3 is 16 residues long.

This chain joins TRBV2 and TRBJ2-5, with a tentative D call TRBD2 (5 bases). V lost 5 bases, J lost 1 base, and 8 bases lay in between. The CDR3 totals 13 residues. Per the germline V gene, CDR1 is SNHLY and CDR2 is FYNNEI. The CDR3 loop is CASSLASQETQYF. In DNA, the CDR3 is TGTGCCAGCAGTCTAGCTAGCCAAGAGACCCAGTACTTC.

The chain recombines TRBV19 with TRBJ1-4, with D possibly being TRBD1 (5 bases). This CDR3 is built from 19 residues. V shed 10 bases and J shed 0 bases, with 27 bases lying between them. The germline V gene encodes CDR1 LNHDA and CDR2 SQIVND (reference sequence). CDR3 in DNA: TGTGCCACCCAGTCAGCAAGGGGAGACAGAAGTTCAACTAATGAAAAACTGTTTTTT. This encodes CATQSARGDRSSTNEKLFF.

CDR3 coding DNA: TGCGCCAGCAGCCCCACGACCGGCCACGAGCAGTACTTC. It specifies CASSPTTGHEQYF. The rearrangement uses TRBV4-1 and TRBJ2-7, with D uncertain. In germline, CDR1 is MGHRA, CDR2 YSYEKL. The ends were cut back, 4 bases at V and 5 bases at J, with 12 bases in the middle. The CDR3 totals 13 residues.

The genes are TRBV6-5 and TRBJ1-2, with 8 bases that match TRBD1. The germline CDR1 and CDR2 sequences are MNHEY and SVGAGI. CDR3 length equals 15 residues. The ends lost 4 bases at V and 4 bases at J; junction bases unmatched: 8. The DNA for the CDR3 is TGTGCCAGCAGTTCCTGGACAGGGTCGGGCTATGGCTACACCTTC. It specifies CASSSWTGSGYGYTF.

CDR3 sequence: CASSLAGIAFF. The CDR3 coding sequence is TGTGCCAGCAGCTTAGCTGGGATAGCTTTCTTT. This chain links TRBV7-2 with TRBJ1-1; no definite D call. The CDR3 loop spans 11 amino acids. Germline CDR1 is SGHTA and CDR2 is FQGNSA. V lost 0 bases and J 10 bases, leaving 6 bases between the germline ends.

V usage is TRBV9 and J usage is TRBJ1-2; D is undetermined. The CDR3 consists of 17 residues. V was trimmed by 0 bases and J by 8 bases, leaving 23 bases between them. The V gene's germline CDR1 is SGDLS and CDR2 YYNGEE. CDR3 in DNA: TGTGCCAGCAGCGTAGCTACTTCGGGAGGGAAGATAAGCGGCTACACCTTC. Its protein product is CASSVATSGGKISGYTF.

For this clone: One end of the junction is discordant with germline, which a read error may explain. CDR3 sequence reads: CAWAGPGGAREKLLF. CDR3 in DNA: TGTGCCTGGGCCGGTCCAGGGGGCGCGAGGGAAAAACTGCTTTTT. The chain couples TRBV30 to TRBJ1-4; 8 bases map to TRBD1. This CDR3 region has 15 residues. From germline, CDR1 is GTSNPN and CDR2 SVGIG (reference sequence).

The chain employs TRBV7-9 and TRBJ2-2, with no clear D. The germline gives CDR1 SEHNR, CDR2 FQNEAQ (reference sequence). Trimming cost V 2 bases and J 7 bases, with 5 bases left between them. CDR3 length: 12 amino acids. DNA for the CDR3: TGTGCCAGCAGCTTATATATCGGGGAGCTGTTTTTT. Its translation: CASSLYIGELFF. The complete variable domain, with remaining parts taken from reference TRBV7-9 and TRBJ2-2, reads DTGVSQNPRHKITKRGQNVTFRCDPISEHNRLYWYRQTLGQGPEFLTYFQNEAQLEKSRLLSDRFSAERPKGSFSTLEIQRTEQGDSAMYLCASSLYIGELFFGEGSRLTVL.

This sequence joins TRBV5-1 and TRBJ2-3, with 9 bases fitting TRBD1. V shed 4 bases, J shed 5 bases, and the junction held 5 bases outside the gene matches. Germline lookup yields CDR1 SGHRS and CDR2 YFSETQ. CDR3 length: 14 residues. This CDR3 is CASSQGTGRDTQYF. The DNA for the CDR3 is TGCGCCAGCAGCCAGGGGACAGGGAGAGATACGCAGTATTTT.

The chain has TRBV14 and TRBJ1-2; 7 nucleotides align to TRBD1. The CDR3 contains 16 residues. Germline values: CDR1 SGHDN, CDR2 FVKESK. V trimming: 0 bases; J trimming: 8 bases; junction bases outside the gene matches: 12. This CDR3 reads CASSQDPTGSREGYTF. As DNA, the CDR3 is TGTGCCAGCAGCCAAGATCCGACAGGGAGTCGTGAAGGCTACACCTTC.

V gene TRBV5-1 combines with J gene TRBJ1-6; TRBD1 matches 7 bases. Germline CDR1 and CDR2: SGHRS and YFSETQ. The CDR3 is made up of 17 amino acids. Losses at the gene ends were 4 bases for V and 3 bases for J; bases not matched to a gene: 10. The CDR3 protein is CASSQTGATYYNSPLHF. The DNA of the CDR3 is TGCGCCAGCAGCCAAACAGGGGCTACCTACTATAATTCACCCCTCCACTTT.

This chain joins TRBV14 and TRBJ1-2; D is unclear. Germline-derived CDR1 and CDR2 are SGHDN and FVKESK. This CDR3 is built from 12 residues. The germline V and J ends were trimmed by 3 bases and 3 bases, with 5 bases remaining between them. CDR3 loop: CASSQGDYGYTF. In DNA, the CDR3 is TGTGCCAGCAGCCAGGGAGACTATGGCTACACCTTC.

CDR3 sequence reads: CASSSRADTQYF. CDR3 bases: TGTGCCAGCAGTTCCCGGGCTGATACGCAGTATTTT. This chain connects TRBV28 to TRBJ2-3; D is unresolved. CDR1 and CDR2 (germline): MDHEN, SYDVKM. V shed 4 bases and J shed 6 bases, with 8 bases lying between them. This CDR3 comprises 12 residues.

The rearrangement uses TRBV19 and TRBJ2-7; TRBD2 matches at 12 bases. Trimming removed 6 bases from V and 6 bases from J; junction bases left unmatched: 12. CDR3 length: 16 residues. CDR1 and CDR2 (germline): LNHDA, SQIVND (reference sequence). The CDR3 protein is CASRSLLGLAGTEQYF. The DNA of the CDR3 is TGTGCCAGTAGGTCACTACTTGGACTAGCGGGGACCGAGCAGTACTTC.

The rearrangement uses TRBV9 and TRBJ2-3; the match to TRBD2 covers 10 bases. With V trimmed by 4 bases and J by 3 bases, 5 bases remained unmatched. Germline V lookup: CDR1 SGDLS, CDR2 YYNGEE. This CDR3 region has 15 residues. CDR3 region: CASSLSGGGTDTQYF. The CDR3 region has the DNA TGTGCCAGCAGCCTAAGCGGGGGGGGAACAGATACGCAGTATTTT.

The table lists this clone with a count of one. V usage is TRBV18 and J usage is TRBJ1-6; possibly TRBD1 for D (6 bases). Germline-derived CDR1 and CDR2 are KGHSH and LQKENI. With 3 bases removed from V and 7 bases from J, the gap between germline ends came to 13 bases. The CDR3 loop spans 15 amino acids. The DNA for the CDR3 is TGTGCCAGCTCACCCCAGGGGTCGGGGAATTCACCCCTCCACTTT. Its translation: CASSPQGSGNSPLHF. The full variable domain, rest sourced from reference TRBV18 and TRBJ1-6, is NAGVMQNPRHLVRRRGQEARLRCSPMKGHSHVYWYRQLPEEGLKFMVYLQKENIIDESGMPKERFSAEFPKEGPSILRIQQVVRGDSAAYFCASSPQGSGNSPLHFGNGTRLTVT.